Below are 27 T cell receptor beta chains sequenced from a single sample in a study of neoadjuvant nivolumab and ipilimumab in lung cancer. Profiled with immunoSEQ multiplex PCR; TCRdb holds only in-frame clones, not every one. The table has about 19,000 clones, about 89% seen once; the top ten hold 2% to 2.5%. The source was peripheral blood, collected before neoadjuvant nivolumab, alone or with ipilimumab. The receptors stem from an adult with non-small cell lung cancer.

The chain recombines TRBV19 with TRBJ2-7; D is possibly TRBD2 (5 bases). The V gene lost 4 bases and the J gene lost 5 bases, with 12 bases spanning the gap. The CDR3 is 13 residues long. Germline lookup yields CDR1 LNHDA and CDR2 SQIVND (reference sequence). Here the CDR3 reads CASSSGAGDEQYF. Written as DNA, the CDR3 is TGTGCCAGTAGTAGCGGAGCCGGGGACGAGCAGTACTTC.

The CDR3 is CASSSRAALWGANTEAFF. The CDR3 DNA reads as TGCGCCAGCAGCTCTCGAGCGGCCCTTTGGGGGGCGAACACTGAAGCTTTCTTT. V is TRBV5-1 and J is TRBJ1-1, with TRBD1 as a possible D gene (6 bases). The germline gives CDR1 SGHRS, CDR2 YFSETQ. The length of the CDR3 is 18 residues. V dropped 3 bases and J dropped 1 base, with 22 bases sitting between them.

This chain joins TRBV7-9 and TRBJ1-4; no definite D call. Looked up from germline, CDR1 is SEHNR and CDR2 is FQNEAQ (reference sequence). The V end was cut by 6 bases, the J end by 4 bases, with 6 bases between. The CDR3 runs to 12 residues. This CDR3 is CASSTSNEKLFF. The CDR3 nucleotides are TGTGCCAGCAGTACGAGTAATGAAAAACTGTTTTTT.

The chain carries TRBV29-1 and TRBJ2-1; maybe TRBD2 (5 bases). In germline, CDR1 is SQVTM, CDR2 ANQGSEA. Deletions cut 4 bases from V and 0 bases from J, with 10 bases between. This CDR3 comprises 14 residues. CDR3 residues: CSVVLGVSYNEQFF. The CDR3 nucleotides are TGCAGCGTTGTTCTCGGGGTCTCCTACAATGAGCAGTTCTTC.

This clone appeared once. V gene TRBV15 combines with J gene TRBJ2-5; 9 bases align to TRBD1. Germline CDR1 and CDR2: LNHNV and YYDKDF (reference sequence). There are 15 residues in the CDR3. Trimming cost V 8 bases and J 4 bases; bases outside gene matches: 11. The CDR3 is CATAPGQGSLETQYF. DNA for the CDR3: TGTGCCACCGCCCCGGGACAGGGCTCTTTAGAGACCCAGTACTTC.

The chain couples TRBV27 to TRBJ2-7; perhaps D is TRBD1 or TRBD2 (5 bases each). In germline, CDR1 is MNHEY, CDR2 SMNVEV (reference sequence). Trimming took off 5 bases at V and 4 bases at J, with 15 bases between the two ends. The CDR3 is 14 amino acids. The CDR3 is CASSMRGSQYEQYF. The CDR3 DNA reads as TGTGCCAGCAGTATGAGGGGCTCTCAATACGAGCAGTACTTC.

The CDR3 is CASRAGEETQYF. CDR3 DNA sequence: TGCGCCAGCAGGGCGGGAGAGGAGACCCAGTACTTC. The chain recombines TRBV10-1 with TRBJ2-5, with 7 positions matching TRBD2. The CDR3 length is 12 residues. The germline CDR1 and CDR2 sequences are WNHNN and SYGVQD (reference sequence). Trimming took 6 bases from V and 5 from J; bases not matched to a gene: 3.

A remark on this clone: This sample includes further DNA sequences coding for the same CDR3. V usage is TRBV7-9 and J usage is TRBJ2-3, with 7 bases that match TRBD2. The V gene end was trimmed by 1 base and the J gene end by 3 bases; junction bases not matched to a gene: 1. The germline V gene has CDR1 SEHNR and CDR2 FQNEAQ (reference sequence). The CDR3 contains 14 residues. This CDR3 is CASSLVRETDTQYF. CDR3 in DNA: TGTGCCAGCAGCTTAGTGCGGGAGACAGATACGCAGTATTTT.

Worth noting for this clone: Its ends do not fully match the called genes, so a read error is possible. The chain carries TRBV7-7 and TRBJ2-5; no clear D gene. The CDR3 length is 13 residues. Germline CDR1 is SSHAT and CDR2 is FNYEAQ (reference sequence). The DNA of the CDR3 is TGTGCTAGCAGCTCACGACCGGGAGAGACCCAGTACTTC. The encoded protein is CASSSRPGETQYF.

The chain joins TRBV18 to TRBJ1-2, with a possible D match to TRBD1 (5 bases). With 1 base removed from V and 6 bases from J, the gap between germline ends came to 9 bases. CDR1 KGHSH and CDR2 LQKENI come from the germline V gene. This CDR3 comprises 13 residues. DNA of the CDR3: TGTGCCAGCTCACCACTTAGGGACCATGGCTACACCTTC. Residues: CASSPLRDHGYTF.

This chain links TRBV18 with TRBJ2-6, with a tentative D call TRBD1 (6 bases). Trimming pared 1 base from V and 0 bases from J, leaving 10 bases between. CDR1 KGHSH and CDR2 LQKENI come from the germline V gene. This CDR3 is built from 17 residues. CDR3 sequence reads: CASSPRTASSGANVLTF. The CDR3 DNA follows: TGTGCCAGCTCACCACGGACAGCGAGCTCTGGGGCCAACGTCCTGACTTTC.

The V call is TRBV5-1, the J call TRBJ1-4; 10 bases map to TRBD1. This CDR3 contains 14 residues. CDR1 SGHRS and CDR2 YFSETQ come from the germline V gene. The junction had 4 bases not matched to a gene; V was cut back by 4 bases and J by 7 bases. This chain's CDR3 is CASSRTGGGEKLFF. DNA for the CDR3: TGCGCCAGCAGCCGGACAGGGGGAGGTGAAAAACTGTTTTTT.

The chain uses TRBV7-2 and TRBJ2-1; D remains unclear. The CDR3 has 13 amino acids. The V and J ends lost 1 base and 9 bases respectively, with 10 bases between them. Germline CDR1 and CDR2: SGHTA and FQGNSA. The CDR3 DNA sequence: TGTGCCAGCAGCTTAGGCCTCACCAGTGAGCAGTTCTTC. The encoded protein is CASSLGLTSEQFF.

The J gene is TRBJ2-5, the V gene TRBV15; weak D call: TRBD1 (5 bases). The germline CDR1 and CDR2 sequences are LNHNV and YYDKDF (reference sequence). The CDR3 is 14 amino acids. The V end was cut by 0 bases, the J end by 7 bases, with 12 bases between. In nucleotides, the CDR3 is TGTGCCACCAGCAGAGAAGGGCTAGGGGCGACCCAGTACTTC. It encodes CATSREGLGATQYF.

The CDR3 DNA follows: TGCAGCGTGACTCTCGGAAACTATGGCTACACCTTC. Amino acids: CSVTLGNYGYTF. The chain employs TRBV29-1 and TRBJ1-2; D not resolved. Germline CDR1 SQVTM, CDR2 ANQGSEA. Between the trimmed V and J ends, which lost 6 bases and 2 bases, there was a span of 10 bases. The CDR3 length is 12 residues.

This clone showed up just a few times. The gene calls are TRBV6-4 and TRBJ1-1; D call uncertain. Trimming stripped 2 bases from V and 8 bases from J, with 12 bases between. There are 13 residues in the CDR3. Germline lookup yields CDR1 MRHNA and CDR2 SNTAGT. The CDR3 here is CASSDGEEAEAFF. The CDR3 coding sequence is TGTGCCAGCAGTGACGGAGAAGAGGCCGAAGCTTTCTTT.

V usage is TRBV29-1 and J usage is TRBJ2-2; tentative D call: TRBD2 (6 bases). Trimming shortened V by 7 bases and J by 3 bases, and 15 bases separated the two germline ends. Germline V gene data show CDR1 as SQVTM and CDR2 as ANQGSEA. The CDR3 covers 14 residues. CDR3 DNA sequence: TGCAGCGCGGGGGACGCCGGGTACACCGGGGAGCTGTTTTTT. It translates to CSAGDAGYTGELFF.

The rearrangement uses TRBV6-6 and TRBJ1-1; weak D call: TRBD1 (5 bases). Trimming removed 0 bases at V and 1 base at J, with 9 bases between. The CDR3 has 15 amino acids. CDR1 and CDR2 from the germline V gene are MNHNY and SVGAGI (reference sequence). The CDR3 nucleotides are TGTGCCAGCAGTTACTCGAGGCAGGGGAACACTGAAGCTTTCTTT. It codes for CASSYSRQGNTEAFF.

This chain links TRBV28 with TRBJ2-5, with TRBD1 matching 7 bases. Germline CDR1 and CDR2: MDHEN and SYDVKM. The CDR3 covers 14 residues. V lost 5 bases to trimming and J lost 2 bases; unmatched junction nucleotides: 5. DNA of the CDR3: TGTGCCAGCAGTCCCGGGACAGAACAAGAGACCCAGTACTTC. Its protein is CASSPGTEQETQYF.

The table lists this clone with a count of one. The V and J genes are TRBV29-1 and TRBJ2-1, with a tentative D call TRBD2 (6 bases). V lost 1 base, J lost 4 bases, and 14 bases lay in between. This CDR3 has 15 residues. Germline V gene sequence: CDR1 SQVTM, CDR2 ANQGSEA. The CDR3 sequence is CSVEGGSGPYNEQFF. The CDR3 DNA follows: TGCAGCGTTGAAGGGGGTAGCGGTCCTTACAATGAGCAGTTCTTC.

The chain joins TRBV29-1 to TRBJ1-1, with a weak D call TRBD1 (5 bases). The germline V gene has CDR1 SQVTM and CDR2 ANQGSEA. This CDR3 contains 13 residues. With 6 bases removed from V and 2 bases from J, the gap between germline ends came to 13 bases. CDR3 in amino acids: CSVQERGNTEAFF. CDR3 nucleotide sequence: TGCAGCGTGCAGGAGAGGGGTAACACTGAAGCTTTCTTT.

The chain is built from TRBV9 and TRBJ1-2, with D possibly being TRBD1 (5 bases). The germline gives CDR1 SGDLS, CDR2 YYNGEE. The CDR3 loop spans 15 amino acids. V was trimmed by 0 bases and J by 6 bases, leaving 15 bases between them. In nucleotides, the CDR3 is TGTGCCAGCAGCGTAGGGCCGGACAATGGTGATGGCTACACCTTC. This sequence encodes CASSVGPDNGDGYTF.

V gene TRBV11-3 combines with J gene TRBJ2-1; unclear D gene. Trimming cost V 5 bases and J 5 bases, with 16 bases left between them. CDR1 is SGHNT and CDR2 is YENEEA in the germline V gene. This CDR3 has 15 amino acids. The CDR3 sequence is CASSPRASGDNEQFF. CDR3 in DNA: TGTGCCAGCAGCCCTAGGGCCTCTGGGGACAATGAGCAGTTCTTC.

This sequence joins TRBV30 and TRBJ1-1; no reliable D call. This CDR3 spans 13 amino acids. The germline gives CDR1 GTSNPN, CDR2 SVGIG (reference sequence). Trimming pared 2 bases from V and 0 bases from J, leaving 7 bases between. Here the CDR3 reads CAWSTQMNTEAFF. The DNA of the CDR3 is TGTGCCTGGAGTACACAGATGAACACTGAAGCTTTCTTT.

This sequence joins TRBV11-2 and TRBJ2-1, with a possible D match to TRBD2 (6 bases). CDR1 and CDR2 from the germline V gene are SGHAT and FQNNGV. This CDR3 is 14 amino acids long. V gave up 5 bases and J gave up 3 bases, with 11 bases separating them. CDR3 in amino acids: CASSQEGVYNEQFF. The CDR3 DNA reads as TGTGCCAGCAGCCAGGAGGGAGTCTACAATGAGCAGTTCTTC.

CDR3 bases: TGTGCCAGCAGCGGTAACAGCAACTCTGGAAACACCATATATTTT. Amino acids: CASSGNSNSGNTIYF. The gene calls are TRBV5-4 and TRBJ1-3; D uncertain. In germline, CDR1 is SGHNT, CDR2 YYREEE (reference sequence). V was shortened by 4 bases and J by 0 bases, with 11 bases between the two germline ends. The CDR3 length is 15 residues.

This sequence joins TRBV30 and TRBJ2-7; 8 nucleotides agree with TRBD1. This CDR3 comprises 13 residues. V dropped 1 base and J dropped 3; count of bases not matched to a gene: 2. The germline V gene has CDR1 GTSNPN and CDR2 SVGIG (reference sequence). The CDR3 DNA sequence: TGTGCCTGGAGTGGGGACAGGTACTACGAGCAGTACTTC. This sequence encodes CAWSGDRYYEQYF.